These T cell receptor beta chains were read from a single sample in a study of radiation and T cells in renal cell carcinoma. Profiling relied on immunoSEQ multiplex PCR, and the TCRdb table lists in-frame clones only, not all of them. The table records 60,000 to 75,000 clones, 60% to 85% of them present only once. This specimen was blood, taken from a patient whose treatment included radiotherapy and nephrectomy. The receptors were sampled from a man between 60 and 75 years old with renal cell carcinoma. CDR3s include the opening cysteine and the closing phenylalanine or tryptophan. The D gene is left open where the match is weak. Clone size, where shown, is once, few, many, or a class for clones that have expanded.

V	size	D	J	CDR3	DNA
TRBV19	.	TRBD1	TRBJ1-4	CAGSIPGQGEEKLFF	TGTGCCGGTAGTATTCCGGGACAGGGGGAAGAAAAACTGTTTTTT
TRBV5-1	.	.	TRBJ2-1	CASSLGRASYNEQFF	TGCGCCAGCAGCTTGGGCCGAGCCTCCTACAATGAGCAGTTCTTC
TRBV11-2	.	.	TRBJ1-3	CASSTPAGNTIYF	TGTGCCAGCAGCACCCCGGCTGGAAACACCATATATTTT
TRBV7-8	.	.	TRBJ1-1	CASSVRRWGTEAFF	TGTGCCAGCAGCGTGCGAAGATGGGGGACTGAAGCTTTCTTT
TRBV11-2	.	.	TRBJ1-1	CASSLGVGAFF	TGTGCCAGCAGCTTAGGTGTAGGAGCTTTCTTT
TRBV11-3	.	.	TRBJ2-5	CASSLVMMRETQYF	TGTGCCAGCAGCTTAGTTATGATGCGTGAGACCCAGTACTTC
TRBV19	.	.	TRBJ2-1	CASSTTVSSYNEQFF	TGTGCCAGTAGTACAACGGTGAGCTCCTACAATGAGCAGTTCTTC
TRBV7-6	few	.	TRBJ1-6	CASSLRTDYNSPLHF	TGTGCCAGCAGCCTCCGGACGGATTATAATTCACCCCTCCACTTT
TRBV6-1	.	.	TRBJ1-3	CASSATRQARNTIYF	TGTGCCAGCAGTGCAACCAGACAGGCCCGGAACACCATATATTTT
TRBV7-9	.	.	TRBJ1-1	CASSPTELNTEAFF	TGTGCCAGCAGCCCAACAGAACTAAACACTGAAGCTTTCTTT
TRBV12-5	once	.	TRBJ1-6	CASGLVGNSPLHF	TGTGCTAGTGGTTTGGTTGGGAATTCACCCCTCCACTTT
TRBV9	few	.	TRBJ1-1	CAIPNPDAYTEAFF	TGTGCCATCCCAAACCCGGACGCCTACACTGAAGCTTTCTTT
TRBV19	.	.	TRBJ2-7	CASSKETGYYEQYF	TGTGCCAGTAGTAAGGAGACAGGATACTACGAGCAGTACTTC
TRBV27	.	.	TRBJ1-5	CASSFTGNQPQHF	TGTGCCAGCAGTTTCACAGGTAATCAGCCCCAGCATTTT
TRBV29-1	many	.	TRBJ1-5	CSVGGGSNQPQHF	TGCAGCGTGGGAGGGGGGAGCAATCAGCCCCAGCATTTT
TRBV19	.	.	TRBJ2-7	CASTPTWGPYEQYF	TGTGCCAGTACTCCGACCTGGGGCCCCTACGAGCAGTACTTC
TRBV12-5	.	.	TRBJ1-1	CASGLVSAGDTEAFF	TGTGCTAGTGGTTTGGTTTCGGCAGGGGACACTGAAGCTTTCTTT
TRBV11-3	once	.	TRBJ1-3	CASSRQVGGNTIYF	TGTGCCAGCAGCCGACAGGTCGGAGGAAACACCATATATTTT
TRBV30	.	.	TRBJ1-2	CAWNVGAGYTF	TGTGCCTGGAACGTGGGGGCAGGCTACACCTTC
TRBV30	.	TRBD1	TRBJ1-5	CAWSAGPDRGNQPQHF	TGTGCCTGGAGTGCCGGGCCGGACAGGGGAAATCAGCCCCAGCATTTT
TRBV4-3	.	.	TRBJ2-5	CASSQDAGGRAQYF	TGCGCCAGCAGCCAAGACGCCGGGGGCAGGGCCCAGTACTTC
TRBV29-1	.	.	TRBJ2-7	CSVEEGAYEQYF	TGCAGCGTTGAGGAAGGGGCCTACGAGCAGTACTTC
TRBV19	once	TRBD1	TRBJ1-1	CASSIGLGQGVTEAFF	TGTGCCAGTAGTATAGGTCTGGGACAGGGAGTCACTGAAGCTTTCTTT
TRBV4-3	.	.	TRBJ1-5	CASSQVAQGYQPQHF	TGCGCCAGCAGCCAAGTAGCGCAGGGGTATCAGCCCCAGCATTTT
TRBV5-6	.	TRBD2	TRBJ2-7	CASSLLAGEQYF	TGTGCCAGCAGCTTACTAGCGGGCGAGCAGTACTTC
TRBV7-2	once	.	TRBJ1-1	CASSLRYGGNTEAFF	TGTGCCAGCAGCTTACGGTATGGGGGGAACACTGAAGCTTTCTTT
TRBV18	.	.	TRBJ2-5	CASSSGTGQETQYF	TGTGCCAGCTCATCCGGGACGGGGCAAGAGACCCAGTACTTC
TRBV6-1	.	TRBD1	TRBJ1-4	CASSEAGQVYDGLFF	TGTGCCAGCAGTGAGGCTGGACAGGTATATGATGGACTGTTTTTT
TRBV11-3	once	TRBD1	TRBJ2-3	CASSRRTGMFSTDTQYF	TGTGCCAGCAGCCGCCGGACAGGAATGTTTAGCACAGATACGCAGTATTTT